Listed below are T cell receptor beta chains from one sample, sequenced in a study of identifying expanded T cells in peripheral blood. Profiled with immunoSEQ multiplex PCR; TCRdb holds only in-frame clones, not every one. The sample holds about 85,000 clones, 85% to 90% seen once. The sample consisted of blood. These receptors were taken from a person aged 18 to 75 in good health. Both conserved end residues are part of each CDR3. A D gene is named only where the DNA matches it firmly. Only part of the rows carry a size: once, few, many, or a class if the clone is expanded.

J gene	clone size	V gene	D gene	CDR3 protein
TRBJ2-7	.	TRBV25-1	.	CASSENPRDILSYEQYF
TRBJ1-1	.	TRBV4-3	.	CASSPGWRGGRWEAFF
TRBJ2-7	.	TRBV6-5	.	CASSYSSVSYEQYF
TRBJ2-2	.	TRBV15	.	CATSRAGVGTGELFF
TRBJ2-7	.	TRBV13	.	CASSNRDTFSYEQYF
TRBJ2-3	many	TRBV5-1	TRBD2	CASSLAPLSGGTDTQYF
TRBJ2-7	.	TRBV5-6	TRBD2	CASSLGTGGYEQYF
TRBJ2-5	.	TRBV5-1	.	CASSTPQQETQYF
TRBJ2-2	.	TRBV7-7	.	CASSPAQGTGELFF
TRBJ2-3	.	TRBV4-1	.	CASSNYRGADTDTQYF
TRBJ2-7	.	TRBV10-1	.	CASSESIYYEQYF
TRBJ1-5	.	TRBV6-5	.	CASSFGGNNQPQHF
TRBJ2-5	once	TRBV5-8	.	CASIPDRTRGPETQYF